These T cell receptor beta chains were read from a single sample in a study of T cells in Graves' hyperthyroidism and ophthalmopathy. TCRdb re-derived calls from the multiplex PCR reads in MiXCR, one entry per CDR3 protein. The profile shows approximately 420,000 distinct CDR3 sequences, around 14% of them singletons. Sequencing was done on a sample of blood. Receptors were obtained from a woman aged 25 to 39 with Graves' hyperthyroidism. CDR3s include the opening cysteine and the closing phenylalanine or tryptophan. The D gene is left open where the match is weak. Clone sizes are given selectively: once, few, many, or a class where the clone is expanded.

v_gene	j_gene	d_gene	abundance	CDR3nt	CDR3aa
TRBV20-1	TRBJ2-1	TRBD2	-	TGCAGTGCTAGAACCGATCGGACTAGCGGGAGGGAGGATTGGGGGAAGGAGCAGTTCTTC	CSARTDRTSGREDWGKEQFF
TRBV28	TRBJ1-2	-	many	TGTGCCAGCAGCAGAACTTACTCGGGACGGAACAACTATGGCTACACCTTC	CASSRTYSGRNNYGYTF
TRBV7-2	TRBJ2-3	-	many	TGTGCCAGCAGCTTAAACCTGAATACGCAGTATTTT	CASSLNLNTQYF
TRBV7-6	TRBJ2-1	-	-	TGTGCCAGCAGCTTAGTGCCGGGACAAGACTACAATGAGCAGTTCTTC	CASSLVPGQDYNEQFF
TRBV5-1	TRBJ2-1	TRBD1	-	TGCGCCAGCAGCCCCGGGACAGTCTCCTACAATGAGCAGTTCTTC	CASSPGTVSYNEQFF
TRBV6-1	TRBJ2-3	-	-	TGTGCCAGCAGTGAAGGTGTACAGGTCCGCACAGATACGCAGTATTTT	CASSEGVQVRTDTQYF
TRBV6-1	TRBJ2-5	-	-	TGTGCCAGCAGTTATAGTTCGGGAGCTCAGGAGACCCAGTACTTC	CASSYSSGAQETQYF
TRBV30	TRBJ2-3	-	many	TGTGCCGGGGGGATTAGCACAGATACGCAGTATTTT	CAGGISTDTQYF
TRBV27	TRBJ2-7	TRBD2	many	TGTGCCAGCAGGGAAGCGGGAGTAGGCTACGAGCAGTACTTC	CASREAGVGYEQYF
TRBV15	TRBJ2-1	TRBD2	few	TGTGCCACCAAGCCCTACGGGCTAGCGGGAGCGGGGAATGAGCAGTTCTTC	CATKPYGLAGAGNEQFF
TRBV29-1	TRBJ2-2	-	few	TGCAGCGTTTCCGGTGCCGCGAACACCGGGGAGCTGTTTTTT	CSVSGAANTGELFF
TRBV10-3	TRBJ2-1	TRBD2	many	TGTGCCATCAGTGAGTCGCTAGCGGGCGACAATGAGCAGTTCTTC	CAISESLAGDNEQFF
TRBV19	TRBJ1-5	-	-	TGTGCCAGTAGACTACAGGGCAACAATCAGCCCCAGCATTTT	CASRLQGNNQPQHF
TRBV7-9	TRBJ2-7	TRBD2	many	TGTGCCAGCAGCCCCGCCGCGGCACCGGGACTAGCGGCCTACGAGCAGTACTTC	CASSPAAAPGLAAYEQYF
TRBV3-1	TRBJ1-1	-	many	TGTGCCAGCAGCCAAGAGTACAGGGTGGAATCTGAAGCTTTCTTT	CASSQEYRVESEAFF
TRBV3-1	TRBJ1-2	-	many	TGTGCCAGCAGCCAAGTGGGGCATGGCTACACCTTC	CASSQVGHGYTF
TRBV10-3	TRBJ1-2	TRBD1	few	TGTGCCATCAGCCTCGGACAGGGAGGTATCTATGGCTACACCTTC	CAISLGQGGIYGYTF
TRBV29-1	TRBJ2-1	-	-	TGCAGCGTAGTCCCCTTGGAGGCGGACCATTACAATGAGCAGTTCTTC	CSVVPLEADHYNEQFF
TRBV28	TRBJ1-2	TRBD1	many	TGTGCCAGCAGTTCCGGGACAGGACGGGGCTACACCTTC	CASSSGTGRGYTF
TRBV20-1	TRBJ2-7	-	many	TGCAGTGCTAGTGCTGGGACCTACGAGCAGTACTTC	CSASAGTYEQYF
TRBV2	TRBJ2-3	TRBD2	many	TGTGCCACCCCTAGCGGGACTAACACAGATACGCAGTATTTT	CATPSGTNTDTQYF
TRBV20-1	TRBJ1-2	-	-	TGCAGTGCTCCCGACAACTATGGCTACACCTTC	CSAPDNYGYTF
TRBV2	TRBJ1-6	TRBD1	many	TGTGCCAGCAGTGGGACAGGCGATAATTCACCCCTCCACTTT	CASSGTGDNSPLHF
TRBV20-1	TRBJ1-6	-	few	TGCAGTGCTAGAATCGGGAGCTCCTATAATTCACCCCTCCACTTT	CSARIGSSYNSPLHF
TRBV28	TRBJ2-2	-	-	TGTGCCAGCAGTTCAGGTCCTACGAACACCGGGGAGCTGTTTTTT	CASSSGPTNTGELFF
TRBV29-1	TRBJ1-2	-	few	TGCAGCGTAGAGGACAGAAATAACTATGGCTACACCTTC	CSVEDRNNYGYTF
TRBV30	TRBJ1-4	-	many	TGTGCCTGGAGTCCGATGGTGGGGGGTGATGAAAAACTGTTTTTT	CAWSPMVGGDEKLFF
TRBV6-1	TRBJ2-5	-	-	TGTGCCAGCAGAAGTCGATCTTGGGCGCAAGAGACCCAGTACTTC	CASRSRSWAQETQYF
TRBV15	TRBJ2-7	TRBD2	many	TGTGCCACCAGCAGAGATCTAGCGGGTCGCTACGAGCAGTACTTC	CATSRDLAGRYEQYF
TRBV30	TRBJ2-3	-	many	TGTGCCTGGAAGTTTTCCAGGGGACCAACAGATACGCAGTATTTT	CAWKFSRGPTDTQYF
TRBV30	TRBJ2-7	-	many	TGTGCCTCCCAAGCCGGGACTTACGCCTACGAGCAGTACTTC	CASQAGTYAYEQYF
TRBV12-3/TRBV12-4	TRBJ2-5	-	few	TGTGCCAGCCGGATGGCGGGAAAAGAGACCCAGTACTTC	CASRMAGKETQYF
TRBV12-3/TRBV12-4	TRBJ1-6	-	few	TGTGCCAGCAGTTGGGGGGCCCACTCCTATAATTCACCCCTCCACTTT	CASSWGAHSYNSPLHF
TRBV3-1	TRBJ2-7	TRBD2	-	TGTGCCAGAAGCCACGTAACGAGCGGGAGGGGGGGTTACAATGAGCAGTACTTC	CARSHVTSGRGGYNEQYF
TRBV5-1	TRBJ2-7	-	many	TGTGCCAGCTCACCTGGATCCTACGAGCAGTACTTC	CASSPGSYEQYF
TRBV20-1	TRBJ2-7	-	few	TGCAGTGCAGAACGGGCGGGGAACTACGAGCAGTACTTC	CSAERAGNYEQYF
TRBV2	TRBJ1-3	-	-	TGTGCCAGCAGGGGGGACTCTGGAAACACCATATATTTT	CASRGDSGNTIYF
TRBV9	TRBJ2-5	-	-	TGTGCCAGCAGCGTTGGGACAATCCAAGAGACCCAGTACTTC	CASSVGTIQETQYF
TRBV7-9	TRBJ2-7	-	few	TGTGCCAGCATCCAAAATGGAGCAGAACGCTACGAGCAGTACTTC	CASIQNGAERYEQYF
TRBV11-2	TRBJ2-7	TRBD1	-	TGTGCCAGCAGCTGGGGACAGTTAACCTACGAGCAGTACTTC	CASSWGQLTYEQYF
TRBV9	TRBJ2-3	-	few	TGTGCCAGCAGCGCCGGGACAAGATACACAGATACGCAGTATTTT	CASSAGTRYTDTQYF
TRBV12-3/TRBV12-4	TRBJ2-4	-	few	TGTGCCAGCAGCTTATCCCTGCCAGTGGGGAAAAACATTCAGTACTTC	CASSLSLPVGKNIQYF
TRBV12-3/TRBV12-4	TRBJ2-1	-	many	TGTGCCAGCAGCCGTATGGGCAATGAGCAGTTCTTC	CASSRMGNEQFF
TRBV3-1	TRBJ2-1	-	many	TGTGCCAGCAGCCAAGAAATCGCAGGGCTCAATGAGCAGTTCTTC	CASSQEIAGLNEQFF
TRBV20-1	TRBJ2-7	TRBD2	-	TGCAGTGCCCCCGGGACTAGCATCTCCGAGCAGTACTTC	CSAPGTSISEQYF
TRBV6-1	TRBJ1-2	-	many	TGTGCCAGCAGTGACCGACAGGAGAACTATGGCTACACCTTC	CASSDRQENYGYTF
TRBV2	TRBJ2-1	TRBD2	few	TGTGCCAGCAGTGAAGGACTAGCGGGAGTCGATGAGCAGTTCTTC	CASSEGLAGVDEQFF
TRBV11-1	TRBJ2-4	-	-	TGTGCCAGCAGCTTAGCGACAGGTTTAAGCATTCAGTACTTC	CASSLATGLSIQYF
TRBV4-2	TRBJ2-7	TRBD2	-	TGTGCCAGCAGCCAAGATTTTTCGGGACTAGTCTACCTTCACGAGCAGTACTTC	CASSQDFSGLVYLHEQYF